The 23 T cell receptor beta chains reported below all come from one sample, sequenced in a study of blood T cells in healthy people across ages. The authors ran a second PCR of roughly 7 to 11 cycles using a sample-barcoded 5' primer and a J-beta primer mix. TCRdb re-analysed the 5' RACE reads in MiXCR, keeping a single row per CDR3 protein. The sample carries 720,000 or so distinct CDR3 sequences, 40% to 45% recorded once. Sequenced: blood. The receptor set was obtained from an elderly man in good health.

This clonotype was recorded many times. The V and J genes are TRBV2 and TRBJ2-3; tentatively, D is TRBD1 (5 bases). V was clipped by 2 bases and J by 6 bases, with 12 bases between them. Per the germline V gene, CDR1 is SNHLY and CDR2 is FYNNEI. The CDR3 has 14 residues. The CDR3 protein is CASSEQGVMDTQYF. In nucleotides, the CDR3 is TGTGCCAGCAGTGAACAGGGTGTCATGGATACGCAGTATTTT.

The rearrangement links TRBV19 to TRBJ1-6, with TRBD1 matching over 9 bases. V lost 5 bases, J lost 6 bases, and 8 bases stayed unmatched. Germline lookup yields CDR1 LNHDA and CDR2 SQIVND (reference sequence). The CDR3 length is 16 residues. The CDR3 protein is CASSPGSGQGNSPLHF. The CDR3 nucleotides read TGTGCCAGTAGTCCCGGCTCGGGACAGGGTAATTCACCCCTCCACTTT.

This chain uses TRBV4-3 with TRBJ1-2, with a tentative D call TRBD1 (5 bases). V was clipped by 3 bases and J by 8 bases, with 10 bases between them. The CDR3 covers 12 residues. Germline V gene lookup returns CDR1 LGHNA and CDR2 YSLEER. As DNA, the CDR3 is TGCGCCAGCAGCCATCCTGGGGGAGGCTACACCTTC. Amino acid sequence: CASSHPGGGYTF.

CDR3 bases: TGCAGTGCTAGAGTCTTGGTTCCTTCCTACGAGCAGTACTTC. Translation gives CSARVLVPSYEQYF. This rearrangement joins TRBV20-1 to TRBJ2-7; D uncertain. The germline gives CDR1 DFQATT, CDR2 SNEGSKA (reference sequence). CDR3 size: 14 residues. V was clipped by 1 base and J by 1 base, with 11 bases between them.

This clonotype was counted at least ten times. The rearrangement joins TRBV7-6 to TRBJ2-5; D is ambiguous. This CDR3 is 12 amino acids long. V lost 5 bases and J lost 4, with 8 bases in between. CDR1 is SGHVS and CDR2 is FNYEAQ in the germline V gene. CDR3 protein: CASSPTGETQYF. The CDR3 coding sequence is TGTGCCAGCAGCCCGACGGGAGAGACCCAGTACTTC.

The chain has TRBV7-2 and TRBJ2-3; D perhaps matches TRBD1 (5 bases). This CDR3 region has 15 residues. Germline-derived CDR1 and CDR2 are SGHTA and FQGNSA. V dropped 5 bases and J dropped 5 bases, with 17 bases sitting between them. CDR3: CASSPQAGYQDTQYF. The CDR3 DNA reads as TGTGCCAGCAGCCCCCAAGCAGGGTATCAAGATACGCAGTATTTT.

Note on this clonotype: The junction differs from germline at one of its ends, possibly a read error. V usage is TRBV6-2 or TRBV6-3 and J usage is TRBJ1-2; D is unclear. The CDR3 runs to 12 residues. From germline, CDR1 is MNHEY and CDR2 SVGEGT. The CDR3 loop is CASKVGASGYTF. The CDR3 nucleotides are TGTGCCAGCAAAGTCGGCGCTTCGGGCTACACTTTC.

The chain employs TRBV4-3 and TRBJ2-7; D uncertain. The CDR3 contains 16 residues. V was cut by 4 bases and J by 0 bases, with 16 bases left in between. Germline loops: CDR1 LGHNA, CDR2 YSLEER. This CDR3 reads CASSPEVAGSSYEQYF. The CDR3 DNA reads TGCGCCAGCAGCCCCGAGGTCGCAGGTAGCTCCTACGAGCAGTACTTC.

This clonotype was detected a few times. V and J are TRBV9 and TRBJ2-2; 10 bases are shared with TRBD1. The CDR3 totals 16 residues. V lost 4 bases, J lost 5 bases, and 8 bases stayed unmatched. Germline CDR1 SGDLS, CDR2 YYNGEE. The CDR3 spells CASSIRTGGGTGELFF. The DNA of the CDR3 is TGTGCCAGCAGCATACGGACAGGGGGAGGGACCGGGGAGCTGTTTTTT.

This chain joins TRBV7-2 and TRBJ2-7; the match to TRBD2 covers 13 bases. CDR1 and CDR2 (germline): SGHTA, FQGNSA. The V segment lost 0 bases and the J segment 1 base; nucleotides outside the gene matches: 3. This CDR3 is 17 amino acids long. The CDR3: CASSLAGTSGISYEQYF. CDR3 nucleotides: TGTGCCAGCAGCTTAGCCGGGACTAGCGGGATATCCTACGAGCAGTACTTC. Full variable domain (missing parts from reference TRBV7-2 and TRBJ2-7): GAGVSQSPSNKVTEKGKDVELRCDPISGHTALYWYRQSLGQGLEFLIYFQGNSAPDKSGLPSDRFSAERTGGSVSTLTIQRTQQEDSAVYLCASSLAGTSGISYEQYFGPGTRLTVT.

The J gene is TRBJ1-2, the V gene TRBV20-1, with D tentatively TRBD1 (6 bases). Deletions cut 4 bases from V and 4 bases from J, with 19 bases between. The CDR3 covers 15 residues. Germline CDR1 and CDR2: DFQATT and SNEGSKA (reference sequence). CDR3: CSAKRGGSLGYGYTF. The CDR3 coding sequence is TGCAGTGCTAAACGAGGGGGGTCCTTGGGCTATGGCTACACCTTC.

The chain is built from TRBV6-2 or TRBV6-3 and TRBJ2-5; D unresolved. TRBJ2-1 matches the DNA end more closely, so the J call is doubtful. This CDR3 has 12 amino acids. CDR1 is MNHEY and CDR2 is SVGEGT in the germline V gene. The CDR3 DNA reads TGTGCCAGCAGTATCATCCAAGAGACCCAGTTCTTC. As protein: CASSIIQETQFF.

This clonotype was counted only a few times. For the CDR3, the DNA is TGTGCCAGCAGCCAGCCGGGGAATGAGCAGTTCTTC. It translates to CASSQPGNEQFF. The chain carries TRBV3-1 and TRBJ2-1; D might be TRBD2 (5 bases). V was cut by 3 bases and J by 7 bases, with 7 bases left in between. CDR3 size: 12 residues. CDR1 is LGHDT, CDR2 YNNKEL, per germline (reference sequence).

The genes are TRBV6-5 and TRBJ2-2, with TRBD2 matching 7 bases. In germline, CDR1 is MNHEY, CDR2 SVGAGI. V dropped 5 bases and J dropped 2; count of bases not matched to a gene: 2. CDR3 size: 14 residues. For the CDR3, the DNA is TGTGCCAGCAGTAGGACTAGTAACACCGGGGAGCTGTTTTTT. This gives the protein CASSRTSNTGELFF.

The rearrangement joins TRBV20-1 to TRBJ2-7; D may be TRBD1 (6 bases). V gave up 4 bases and J gave up 4 bases, with 11 bases separating them. Germline V gives CDR1 DFQATT, CDR2 SNEGSKA (reference sequence). This CDR3 region has 12 residues. For the CDR3, the DNA is TGCAGTGCTACACAGGGTCTGTACGAGCAGTACTTC. Residues: CSATQGLYEQYF.

The chain couples TRBV4-2 to TRBJ2-7, with 14 bases matching TRBD2. Germline V gives CDR1 LGHNA, CDR2 YNFKEQ. V shed 2 bases and J 2 bases; nucleotides not matched to a gene: 14. The CDR3 consists of 20 residues. CDR3 region: CASSQPSHGLAGGQTYEQYF. Written as DNA, the CDR3 is TGTGCCAGCAGCCAACCCTCACATGGACTAGCGGGGGGCCAAACCTACGAGCAGTACTTC.

This clonotype has just a few counts. This chain links TRBV12-3 or TRBV12-4 with TRBJ1-6; 8 bases agree with TRBD1. With V trimmed by 7 bases and J by 7 bases, 6 bases remained unmatched. The CDR3 runs 14 residues. The CDR3 nucleotides are TGTGCCAGCATTCTGACAGGGGTGAATTCACCCCTCCACTTT. It translates to CASILTGVNSPLHF.

This clonotype was recorded many times. This rearrangement joins TRBV5-1 to TRBJ2-5; TRBD1 might be the D (5 bases). Germline V lookup: CDR1 SGHRS, CDR2 YFSETQ. CDR3 length: 15 residues. The V gene lost 0 bases and the J gene lost 11 bases, with 20 bases spanning the gap. The CDR3 DNA follows: TGCGCCAGCAGCTTGGTGGTTGGGTTGGACAATGAGCAGTACTTC. Protein product: CASSLVVGLDNEQYF.

This clonotype was counted ten times or more. The chain employs TRBV12-3 or TRBV12-4 and TRBJ2-7; 8 nucleotides align to TRBD1. The CDR3 runs 15 residues. The junction had 9 bases not matched to a gene; V was cut back by 6 bases and J by 2 bases. CDR3 nucleotides: TGTGCCAGCAGCCTCCTAGGACAGGGCCCCTACGAGCAGTACTTC. This encodes CASSLLGQGPYEQYF.

This clonotype appeared once. CDR3 DNA sequence: TGTGCCAGCAGCCCCTGGGTAGCGGGGAGTTCCTACAATGAGCAGTTCTTC. This codes for CASSPWVAGSSYNEQFF. The chain couples TRBV3-1 to TRBJ2-1; 8 nucleotides align to TRBD2. The V gene's germline CDR1 is LGHDT and CDR2 YNNKEL (reference sequence). Unmatched junction bases numbered 9, after V lost 4 bases and J lost 1 base. The CDR3 extends over 17 amino acids.

Many counts were recorded for this clonotype. The V and J genes are TRBV21-1 and TRBJ2-1. TRBV21-1 is given as a pseudogene. This CDR3 contains 17 residues. CDR3 sequence (DNA): TGTGCCAGCAGCAAACACTTTACGGCTAGCGGGTGCAATGAGCAGTTCTTC. Its translation is CASSKHFTASGCNEQFF.

J is TRBJ1-1 and V is TRBV7-8; TRBD1 matches 10 bases. Germline V CDR1 and CDR2: SGHVS, FQNEAQ. The V gene end was trimmed by 6 bases and the J gene end by 1 base; junction bases not matched to a gene: 2. CDR3 size: 14 residues. CDR3: CASRWDRGNTEAFF. CDR3 DNA sequence: TGTGCCAGCAGATGGGACAGGGGGAACACTGAAGCTTTCTTT.

The chain employs TRBV11-2 and TRBJ2-1; 10 bases line up with TRBD2. CDR3 length: 19 residues. Germline values: CDR1 SGHAT, CDR2 FQNNGV. Trimming took 5 bases from V and 2 from J; bases not matched to a gene: 15. CDR3 in amino acids: CASSRSGRPSAPPYNEQFF. For the CDR3, the DNA is TGTGCCAGCAGCCGTAGCGGGAGGCCTTCCGCGCCCCCCTACAATGAGCAGTTCTTC.